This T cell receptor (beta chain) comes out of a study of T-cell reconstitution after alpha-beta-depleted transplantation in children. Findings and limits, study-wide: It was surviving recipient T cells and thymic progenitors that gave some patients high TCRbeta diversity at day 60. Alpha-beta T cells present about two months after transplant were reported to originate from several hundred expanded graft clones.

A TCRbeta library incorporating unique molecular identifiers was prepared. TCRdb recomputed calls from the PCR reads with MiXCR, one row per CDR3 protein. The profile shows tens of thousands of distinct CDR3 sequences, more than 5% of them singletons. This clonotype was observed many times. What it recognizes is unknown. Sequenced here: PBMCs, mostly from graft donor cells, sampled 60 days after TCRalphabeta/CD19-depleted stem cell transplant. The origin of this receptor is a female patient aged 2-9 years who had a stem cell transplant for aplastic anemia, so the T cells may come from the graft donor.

CDR3 in amino acids: CASSLGLALTYNEQFF. In nucleotides, the CDR3 is TGTGCCAGCAGCTTAGGGCTAGCCCTCACCTACAATGAGCAGTTCTTC. The V and J genes are TRBV7-3 and TRBJ2-1; the D gene is possibly TRBD2 (5 bases). The CDR3 extends over 16 amino acids. Germline V gene lookup returns CDR1 SGHTA and CDR2 FQGTGA. V was pared by 2 bases and J by 2 bases, with 13 bases between. The whole variable domain, filled in from reference TRBV7-3 and TRBJ2-1, reads GAGVSQTPSNKVTEKGKYVELRCDPISGHTALYWYRQSLGQGPEFLIYFQGTGAADDSGLPNDRFFAVRPEGSVSTLKIQRTERGDSAVYLCASSLGLALTYNEQFFGPGTRLTVL.